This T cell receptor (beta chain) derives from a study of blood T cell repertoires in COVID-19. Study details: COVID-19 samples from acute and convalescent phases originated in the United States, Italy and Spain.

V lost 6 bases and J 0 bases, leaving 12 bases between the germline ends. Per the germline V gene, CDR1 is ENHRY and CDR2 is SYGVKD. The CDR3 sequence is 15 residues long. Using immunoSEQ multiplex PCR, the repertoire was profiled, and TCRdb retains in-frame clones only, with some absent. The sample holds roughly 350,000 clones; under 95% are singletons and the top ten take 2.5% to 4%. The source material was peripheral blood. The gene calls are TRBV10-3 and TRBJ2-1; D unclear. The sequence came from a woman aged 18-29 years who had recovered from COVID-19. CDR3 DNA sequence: TGTGCCATCAGGGGCACCAGAAGCTCCTACAATGAGCAGTTCTTC. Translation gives CAIRGTRSSYNEQFF.